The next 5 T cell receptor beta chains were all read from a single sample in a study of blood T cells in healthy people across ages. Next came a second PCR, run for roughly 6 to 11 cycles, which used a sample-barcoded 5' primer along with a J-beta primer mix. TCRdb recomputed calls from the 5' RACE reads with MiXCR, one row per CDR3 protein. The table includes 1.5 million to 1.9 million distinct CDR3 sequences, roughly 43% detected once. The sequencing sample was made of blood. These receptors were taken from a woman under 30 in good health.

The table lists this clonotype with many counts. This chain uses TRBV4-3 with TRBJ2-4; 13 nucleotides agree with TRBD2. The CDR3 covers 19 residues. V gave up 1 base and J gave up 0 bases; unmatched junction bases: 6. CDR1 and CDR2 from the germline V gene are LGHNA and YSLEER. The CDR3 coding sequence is TGCGCCAGCAGCCAAGGATGGACTAGCGGGAGATTAGCCAAAAACATTCAGTACTTC. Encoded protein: CASSQGWTSGRLAKNIQYF.

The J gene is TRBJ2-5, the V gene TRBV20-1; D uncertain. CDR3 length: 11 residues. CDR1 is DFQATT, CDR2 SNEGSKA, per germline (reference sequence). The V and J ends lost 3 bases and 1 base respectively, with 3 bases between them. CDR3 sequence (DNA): TGCAGTGCTAGCGTCCAAGAGACCCAGTACTTC. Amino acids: CSASVQETQYF.

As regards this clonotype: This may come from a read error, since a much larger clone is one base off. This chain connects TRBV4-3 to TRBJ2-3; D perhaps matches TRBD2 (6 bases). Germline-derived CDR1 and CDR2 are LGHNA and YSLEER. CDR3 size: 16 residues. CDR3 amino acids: CAGSQGWREGTDTQYF. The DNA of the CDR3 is TGCGCCGGCAGCCAAGGTTGGCGGGAAGGCACAGATACGCAGTATTTT.

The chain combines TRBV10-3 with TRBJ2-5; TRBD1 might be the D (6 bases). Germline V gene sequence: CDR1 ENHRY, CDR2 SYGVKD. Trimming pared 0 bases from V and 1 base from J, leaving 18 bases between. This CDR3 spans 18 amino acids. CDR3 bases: TGTGCCATCAGTGAGTCGCCTCCAGGGCAGGGGTCCCAAGAGACCCAGTACTTC. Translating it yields CAISESPPGQGSQETQYF.

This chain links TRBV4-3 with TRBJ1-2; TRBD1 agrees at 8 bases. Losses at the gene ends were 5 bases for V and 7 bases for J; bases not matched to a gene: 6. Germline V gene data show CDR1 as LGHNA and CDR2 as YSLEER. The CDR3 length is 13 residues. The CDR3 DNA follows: TGCGCCAGCAGCTACCAGGGGGCGCGTGGCTACACCTTC. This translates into CASSYQGARGYTF.